This TCR beta chain was sequenced in a study of radiation and T cells in renal cell carcinoma. Whole-study results and caveats: In blood, top tumor clones expanded by 2 weeks, shrinking by 4. Pretreatment tumor biopsies were lacking, so baseline clonotypes are unknown.

A note on this clone: Its antigen is undetermined.

This sample's time point: blood 2 weeks post-SBRT. Sample treatment: 15 Gy SBRT to primary tumor, nephrectomy 4 weeks later. Produced via immunoSEQ multiplex PCR; TCRdb's table is partial and in-frame only. The repertoire holds tens of thousands of clones, with around 81% as singletons. CDR1 is LNHDA and CDR2 is SQIVND in the germline V gene (reference sequence). This CDR3 is built from 15 residues. Trimming stripped 3 bases from V and 0 bases from J, with 9 bases between. This TCR derives from a man in his 60s with renal cell carcinoma. The sequencing used blood, collected from a patient whose treatment included radiotherapy and nephrectomy. V is TRBV19 and J is TRBJ1-3; no firm D call. This chain's CDR3 is CASSIRSSSGNTIYF. CDR3 bases: TGTGCCAGTAGTATCCGGAGCAGCTCTGGAAACACCATATATTTT.